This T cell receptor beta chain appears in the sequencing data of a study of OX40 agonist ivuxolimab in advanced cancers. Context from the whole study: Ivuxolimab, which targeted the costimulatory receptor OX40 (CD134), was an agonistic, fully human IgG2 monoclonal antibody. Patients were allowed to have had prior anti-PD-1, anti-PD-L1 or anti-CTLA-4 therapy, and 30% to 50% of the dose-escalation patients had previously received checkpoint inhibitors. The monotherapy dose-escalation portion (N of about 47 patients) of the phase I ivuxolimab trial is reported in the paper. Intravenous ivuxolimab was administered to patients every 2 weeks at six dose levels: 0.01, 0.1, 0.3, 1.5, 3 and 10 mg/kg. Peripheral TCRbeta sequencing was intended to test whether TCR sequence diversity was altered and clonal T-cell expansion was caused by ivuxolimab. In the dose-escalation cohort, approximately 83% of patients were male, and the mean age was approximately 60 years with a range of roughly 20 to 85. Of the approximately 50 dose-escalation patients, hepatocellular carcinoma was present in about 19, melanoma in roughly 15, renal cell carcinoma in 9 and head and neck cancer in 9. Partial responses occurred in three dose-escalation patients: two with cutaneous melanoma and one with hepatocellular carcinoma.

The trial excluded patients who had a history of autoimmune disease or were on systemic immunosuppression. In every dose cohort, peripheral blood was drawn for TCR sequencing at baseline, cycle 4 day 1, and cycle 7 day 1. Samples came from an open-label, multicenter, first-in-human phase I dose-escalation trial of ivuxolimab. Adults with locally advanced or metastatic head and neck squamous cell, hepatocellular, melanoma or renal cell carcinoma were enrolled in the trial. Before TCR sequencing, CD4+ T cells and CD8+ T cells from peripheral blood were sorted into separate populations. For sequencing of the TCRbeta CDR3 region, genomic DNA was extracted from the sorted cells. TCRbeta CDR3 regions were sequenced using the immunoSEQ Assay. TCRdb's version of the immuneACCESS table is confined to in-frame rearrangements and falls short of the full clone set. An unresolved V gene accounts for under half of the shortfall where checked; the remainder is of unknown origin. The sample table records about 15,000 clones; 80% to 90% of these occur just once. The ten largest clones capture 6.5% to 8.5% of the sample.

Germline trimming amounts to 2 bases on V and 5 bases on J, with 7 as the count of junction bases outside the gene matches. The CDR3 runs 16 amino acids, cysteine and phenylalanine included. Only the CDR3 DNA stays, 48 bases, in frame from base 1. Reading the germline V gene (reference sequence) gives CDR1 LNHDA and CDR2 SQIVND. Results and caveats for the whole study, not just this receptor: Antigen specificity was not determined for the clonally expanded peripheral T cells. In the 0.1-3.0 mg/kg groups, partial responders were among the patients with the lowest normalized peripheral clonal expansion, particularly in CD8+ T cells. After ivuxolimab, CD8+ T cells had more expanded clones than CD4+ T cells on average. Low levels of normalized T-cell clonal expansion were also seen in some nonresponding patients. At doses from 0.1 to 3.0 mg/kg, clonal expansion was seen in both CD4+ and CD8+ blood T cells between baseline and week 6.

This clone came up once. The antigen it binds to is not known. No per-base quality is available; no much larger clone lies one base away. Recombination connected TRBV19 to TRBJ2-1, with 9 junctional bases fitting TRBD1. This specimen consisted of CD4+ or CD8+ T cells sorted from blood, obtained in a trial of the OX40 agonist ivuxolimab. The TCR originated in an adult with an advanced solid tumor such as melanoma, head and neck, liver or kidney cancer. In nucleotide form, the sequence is TGTGCCAGTAGTATACCGGGACAGGGCTCGGACAATGAGCAGTTCTTC. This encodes CASSIPGQGSDNEQFF.